One sample yielded the 2 T cell receptor beta chains listed below, sequenced in a study of T cells in Graves' hyperthyroidism and ophthalmopathy. Amplified regions were TCR beta CDR3 sequences from RNA transcripts. HTBI primers were used for first-round RT-PCR of the TCR CDR3. TCRdb used MiXCR to reprocess the multiplex PCR reads, holding one entry per CDR3 protein. The sample has 250,000 to 350,000 distinct CDR3 sequences; 20% to 25% are singletons. Sequencing used blood. These receptors came from a man younger than 45 with Graves' ophthalmopathy.

This clonotype has a handful of counts. J is TRBJ1-6 and V is TRBV18; tentatively, D is TRBD1 (6 bases). The CDR3 covers 15 residues. Per the germline V gene, CDR1 is KGHSH and CDR2 is LQKENI. Trimming stripped 6 bases from V and 6 bases from J, with 15 bases between. In DNA form, the CDR3 reads TGTGCCAGCTCGGACCGAGGGGGGCCTAATTCACCCCTCCACTTT. Translation gives CASSDRGGPNSPLHF.

This clonotype was counted between two and nine times. The J gene is TRBJ1-1, the V gene TRBV28; tentative D call: TRBD1 (6 bases). Per the germline V gene, CDR1 is MDHEN and CDR2 is SYDVKM. This CDR3 region has 16 residues. V lost 5 bases and J lost 1, with 17 bases in between. DNA for the CDR3: TGTGCCAGCAGTCCCACCCAGGGGAGGAAGAACACTGAAGCTTTCTTT. Translated, it gives CASSPTQGRKNTEAFF.